The 24 T cell receptor beta chains below all came from one sample that was sequenced in a study of regulatory T cells in long-lasting Graves disease. Combining iRepertoire HTBI primers with Arm-PCR of CDR3 regions, the authors built TCR beta libraries. Each CDR3 protein is one row after TCRdb ran MiXCR on the multiplex PCR reads. The sample has a few hundred thousand distinct CDR3 sequences, 15% to 20% seen once. Stated time point: newly diagnosed GD, antithyroid drugs for less than 3 months. TCR sequences were obtained from RNA taken from PBMCs. The sample also formed part of further work on T cells in Graves' hyperthyroidism and ophthalmopathy.

Source: peripheral blood mononuclear cells (PBMCs), taken at new diagnosis, from a patient treated with antithyroid drugs. The receptors shown here come from a woman aged 18 to 35 with Graves disease.

This clonotype has more than one count but fewer than ten. This chain connects TRBV6-5 to TRBJ2-4; 7 bases match TRBD1. This CDR3 is built from 18 residues. Germline V gene lookup returns CDR1 MNHEY and CDR2 SVGAGI. Germline trimming cut 2 bases from V and 0 bases from J; bases unmatched to any gene: 10. The CDR3 is CASSYRQGSQLAKNIQYF. CDR3 nucleotides: TGTGCCAGCAGTTACAGACAGGGCTCTCAACTAGCCAAAAACATTCAGTACTTC.

The sample holds many counts of this clonotype. Relative to the germline gene, one junction end is altered; a read error may explain this. V is TRBV30 and J is TRBJ1-2; 7 bases match TRBD1. From germline, CDR1 is GTSNPN and CDR2 SVGIG (reference sequence). The CDR3 extends over 12 amino acids. Here the CDR3 reads CASTGINYGYTF. The CDR3 coding sequence is TGTGCCTCGACAGGGATCAACTACGGCTACACCTTC.

In this sample, this clonotype turned up many times. The CDR3 DNA reads as TGTGCCAGCAGTGAATTTGGGAGTAGGGTTTACAATGAGCAGTTCTTC. Its translation is CASSEFGSRVYNEQFF. J is TRBJ2-1 and V is TRBV6-1; D possibly corresponds to TRBD2 (5 bases). The CDR3 runs 16 residues. Trimming took 2 bases from V and 4 from J, leaving 15 bases between them. Looked up from germline, CDR1 is MNHNS and CDR2 is SASEGT.

This clonotype has at least ten counts. The chain uses TRBV5-4 and TRBJ2-1; TRBD2 agrees at 7 bases. The J segment lost 2 bases and the V segment lost 0 bases, leaving 8 bases of the junction unmatched. Germline V gives CDR1 SGHNT, CDR2 YYREEE (reference sequence). The CDR3 has 17 amino acids. The CDR3 region has the DNA TGTGCCAGCAGCTTGGCCCGGGACGGGAGGCCCTACAATGAGCAGTTCTTC. This encodes CASSLARDGRPYNEQFF.

This clonotype showed up many times. The gene calls are TRBV12-3 or TRBV12-4 and TRBJ1-6, with a weak D call TRBD1 (5 bases). The CDR3 contains 14 residues. V lost 2 bases and J 8 bases, leaving 10 bases between the germline ends. The CDR3 nucleotides read TGTGCCAGCAGTTTACAGGGAGGTTATTCACCCCTCCACTTT. Its translation is CASSLQGGYSPLHF.

This clonotype occurred many times. The genes are TRBV2 and TRBJ2-7, with D tentatively TRBD1 (5 bases). CDR1 and CDR2 from the germline V gene are SNHLY and FYNNEI. This CDR3 contains 13 residues. V lost 6 bases to trimming and J lost 4 bases, with 13 bases between them. This CDR3 is CASSSLRGYEQYF. The CDR3 DNA is TGTGCCAGCAGCTCTCTAAGGGGATACGAGCAGTACTTC.

The sample holds many counts of this clonotype. The rearrangement joins TRBV20-1 to TRBJ2-6, with D unresolved. The V end lost 5 bases, the J end lost 0 bases, and 8 bases lay between the germline ends. The CDR3 sequence is 14 residues long. Germline assignment: CDR1 DFQATT and CDR2 SNEGSKA (reference sequence). CDR3: CSAPPLSGANVLTF. The CDR3 nucleotides are TGCAGTGCTCCTCCCCTCTCTGGGGCCAACGTCCTGACTTTC.

The rearrangement uses TRBV19 and TRBJ2-1; the D gene is possibly TRBD1 (9 bases). Trimming took off 3 bases at V and 6 bases at J, with 18 bases between the two ends. Germline CDR1 and CDR2: LNHDA and SQIVND (reference sequence). The CDR3 is 16 residues long. The CDR3 here is CASSINGGDRVNEQFF. As DNA, the CDR3 is TGTGCCAGTAGTATCAACGGGGGGGACAGGGTCAATGAGCAGTTCTTC. Full variable domain (remainder filled in from reference TRBV19 and TRBJ2-1): DGGITQSPKYLFRKEGQNVTLSCEQNLNHDAMYWYRQDPGQGLRLIYYSQIVNDFQKGDIAEGYSVSREKKESFPLTVTSAQKNPTAFYLCASSINGGDRVNEQFFGPGTRLTVL.

Comments on this clonotype: A read error may explain this, as a much larger clone is one base away. The rearrangement links TRBV29-1 to TRBJ1-1; 10 nucleotides align to TRBD1. Germline CDR1 is SQVTM and CDR2 is ANQGSEA. Trimming took 7 bases from V and 3 from J; bases not matched to a gene: 5. This CDR3 comprises 13 residues. CDR3 residues: CSGRTGGDTEAFF. CDR3 coding DNA: TGCAGCGGTAGGACAGGGGGAGACACTGAAGCTTTCTTT.

The sample holds many counts of this clonotype. This chain connects TRBV28 to TRBJ1-1; no clear D. Germline V lookup: CDR1 MDHEN, CDR2 SYDVKM. The V end lost 2 bases, the J end lost 1 base, and 11 bases lay between the germline ends. This CDR3 is built from 15 residues. CDR3 in DNA: TGTGCCAGCAGTTTAGCGGGTTTGGGGAACACTGAAGCTTTCTTT. Translation: CASSLAGLGNTEAFF.

The chain is built from TRBV9 and TRBJ1-1; 7 bases match TRBD1. V gave up 4 bases and J gave up 1 base; unmatched junction bases: 10. Germline CDR1 SGDLS, CDR2 YYNGEE. This CDR3 region has 16 residues. This chain's CDR3 is CASSSLGGGPNTEAFF. In nucleotides, the CDR3 is TGTGCCAGCAGCTCTCTGGGAGGGGGCCCGAACACTGAAGCTTTCTTT. Based on the CDR3 plus reference TRBV9 and TRBJ1-1, the full variable domain is DSGVTQTPKHLITATGQRVTLRCSPRSGDLSVYWYQQSLDQGLQFLIQYYNGEERAKGNILERFSAQQFPDLHSELNLSSLELGDSALYFCASSSLGGGPNTEAFFGQGTRLTVV.

The sample holds a few counts of this clonotype. The chain couples TRBV19 to TRBJ1-4, with 8 bases identical to TRBD1. Germline values: CDR1 LNHDA, CDR2 SQIVND (reference sequence). This CDR3 comprises 16 residues. V gave up 7 bases and J gave up 4 bases; unmatched junction bases: 11. The CDR3 sequence is CASKFTRGRSNEKLFF. CDR3 bases: TGTGCCAGTAAGTTCACCAGGGGGCGAAGTAATGAAAAACTGTTTTTT.

The CDR3 sequence: CASTRTGGQETQYF. CDR3 in DNA: TGTGCCAGCACCAGGACAGGGGGGCAAGAGACCCAGTACTTC. The chain employs TRBV7-2 and TRBJ2-5; 10 bases are shared with TRBD1. From germline, CDR1 is SGHTA and CDR2 FQGNSA. Trimming cost V 7 bases and J 2 bases; bases outside gene matches: 4. This CDR3 contains 14 residues.

The count of this clonotype is one. Given a much more abundant clone one base away, this may be a read error. The chain recombines TRBV11-2 with TRBJ2-5, with 8 bases identical to TRBD2. The ends lost 2 bases at V and 5 bases at J; junction bases unmatched: 4. Per the germline V gene, CDR1 is SGHAT and CDR2 is FQNNGV. This CDR3 is 14 amino acids long. The DNA of the CDR3 is TGTGCCAGCAGCTTATTGACGGGGGGGGAGACCCAGTACTTC. It encodes CASSLLTGGETQYF.

This clonotype was observed at least ten times. J is TRBJ2-3 and V is TRBV18, with D unresolved. The length of the CDR3 is 15 residues. Germline V gene data show CDR1 as KGHSH and CDR2 as LQKENI. Trimming took off 5 bases at V and 2 bases at J, with 14 bases between the two ends. The CDR3, as DNA: TGTGCCAGCTCAACCCTCTTCGAACCCACAGATACGCAGTATTTT. It is translated as CASSTLFEPTDTQYF.

This rearrangement joins TRBV12-3 or TRBV12-4 to TRBJ1-3; D not resolved. Trimming left V 3 bases short and J 3 bases short, with 6 bases between. This CDR3 has 13 residues. As DNA, the CDR3 is TGTGCCAGCAGTTTGTGGATTGGAAACACCATATATTTT. It translates to CASSLWIGNTIYF.

In nucleotides, the CDR3 is TGTGCCTGGAGGGGCGACAGGCCGAACACTGAAGCTTTCTTT. Amino acids: CAWRGDRPNTEAFF. The genes are TRBV30 and TRBJ1-1; maybe TRBD1 (6 bases). V was pared by 3 bases and J by 1 base, with 12 bases between. The germline gives CDR1 GTSNPN, CDR2 SVGIG (reference sequence). This CDR3 has 14 residues. The variable domain in full, completed from reference TRBV30 and TRBJ1-1, reads SQTIHQWPATLVQPVGSPLSLECTVEGTSNPNLYWYRQAAGRGLQLLFYSVGIGQISSEVPQNLSASRPQDRQFILSSKKLLLSDSGFYLCAWRGDRPNTEAFFGQGTRLTVV.

This clonotype was seen many times. V is TRBV2 and J is TRBJ1-5, with 9 bases fitting TRBD1. Germline values: CDR1 SNHLY, CDR2 FYNNEI. Germline trimming cut 1 base from V and 7 bases from J; bases unmatched to any gene: 5. The length of the CDR3 is 15 residues. The CDR3 DNA follows: TGTGCCAGCAGTGAAGAGTTAACAGGGGGCCAGCCCCAGCATTTT. Protein sequence: CASSEELTGGQPQHF.

This clonotype was counted many times. This chain connects TRBV18 to TRBJ1-2; the D is unclear. The V gene lost 2 bases and the J gene lost 9 bases, with 13 bases spanning the gap. In germline, CDR1 is KGHSH, CDR2 LQKENI. The length of the CDR3 is 13 residues. The CDR3 DNA is TGTGCCAGCTCACCATCGGACGTAAGGAGCTACACCTTC. Translated, it gives CASSPSDVRSYTF.

This clonotype was observed many times. The chain recombines TRBV6-2 or TRBV6-3 with TRBJ2-7; D remains ambiguous. The CDR3 runs 15 residues. The germline gives CDR1 MNHEY, CDR2 SVGEGT. The ends were cut back, 0 bases at V and 0 bases at J, with 9 bases in the middle. As DNA, the CDR3 is TGTGCCAGCAGTTACTCAGCAGCGAGCTCCTACGAGCAGTACTTC. It encodes CASSYSAASSYEQYF.

At least ten counts were recorded for this clonotype. The J gene is TRBJ2-7, the V gene TRBV4-2; perhaps TRBD2 as D (6 bases). This CDR3 contains 13 residues. Germline CDR1 reads LGHNA; CDR2 reads YNFKEQ. V was pared by 0 bases and J by 4 bases, with 7 bases between. CDR3 DNA sequence: TGTGCCAGCAGCCAAGAGGAGGGTTACGAGCAGTACTTC. It is translated as CASSQEEGYEQYF.

This clonotype was observed at least ten times. This chain connects TRBV5-6 to TRBJ2-1; D uncertain. Germline CDR1 SGHDT, CDR2 YYEEEE. The CDR3 is made up of 11 amino acids. With 10 bases removed from V and 4 bases from J, the gap between germline ends came to 9 bases. The CDR3 loop reads CAGGRYNEQFF. CDR3 DNA: TGTGCCGGCGGACGGTACAATGAGCAGTTCTTC.

This clonotype was seen at least ten times. The chain recombines TRBV11-2 with TRBJ2-7, with D possibly TRBD2 on 5 matching bases. V gave up 1 base and J gave up 6 bases, with 7 bases separating them. The CDR3 covers 12 residues. CDR1 is SGHAT and CDR2 is FQNNGV in the germline V gene. CDR3 in amino acids: CASSLGEPEQYF. The CDR3 region has the DNA TGTGCCAGCAGCTTAGGGGAGCCCGAGCAGTACTTC.

In its sample, this clonotype was seen many times. CDR3 coding DNA: TGTGCCGGCCAGGACAGGGAGAGAGGGGATACGCAGTATTTT. Amino acids: CAGQDRERGDTQYF. The rearrangement links TRBV30 to TRBJ2-3, with 8 nucleotides matching TRBD1. The trim removed 8 bases at V and 6 bases at J, leaving 13 bases unmatched. Germline CDR1 reads GTSNPN; CDR2 reads SVGIG (reference sequence). This CDR3 is 14 amino acids long.